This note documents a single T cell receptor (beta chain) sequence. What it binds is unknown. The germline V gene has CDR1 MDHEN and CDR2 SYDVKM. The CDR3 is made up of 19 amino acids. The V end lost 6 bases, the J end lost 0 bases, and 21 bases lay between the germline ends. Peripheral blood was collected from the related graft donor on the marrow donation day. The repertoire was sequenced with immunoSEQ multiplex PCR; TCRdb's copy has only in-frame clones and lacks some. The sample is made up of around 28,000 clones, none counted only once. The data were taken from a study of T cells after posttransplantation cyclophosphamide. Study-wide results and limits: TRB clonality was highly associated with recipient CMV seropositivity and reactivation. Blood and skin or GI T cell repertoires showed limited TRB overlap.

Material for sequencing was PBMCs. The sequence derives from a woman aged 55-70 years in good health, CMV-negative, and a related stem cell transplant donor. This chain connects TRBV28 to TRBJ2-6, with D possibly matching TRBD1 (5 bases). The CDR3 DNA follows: TGTGCCAGCAGGGTCGACAGACTTATTAGTAGCTCTGGGGCCAACGTCCTGACTTTC. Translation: CASRVDRLISSSGANVLTF.